This TCR beta chain was identified during a study of T cell repertoires in cytomegalovirus infection. Study at large: HLA-B-restricted CMV epitopes that are well studied, plus recently identified HLA-C-restricted ones, were used by the study. Carrying CMV and the relevant HLA type showed in public TCR beta signatures.

About this clonotype: What it recognizes is unknown.

TCRdb fed the reads into MiXCR, producing one record per CDR3 protein. The sample contains approximately 910,000 distinct CDR3 sequences, roughly 30% of which appear only once. General study points: Public TCR beta family frequency separated CMV-and-HLA carriers, including in an independent cohort. Dominant in the ex vivo response were TCR beta clonotypes restricted by HLA-C and specific for CMV.

The sample consisted of cultured CD8+ T cells from PBMCs, taken from culture after CMV antigen stimulation. The source of this sequence is a human donor in good health (CMV status not recorded). Some clones in this sample may be carry-over from other donors' samples.

The CDR3 protein is CATPKHRDCNSPLHF. The DNA of the CDR3 is TGCGCCACACCGAAACACAGGGATTGTAATTCACCCCTCCACTTT. The V and J genes are TRBV23-1 and TRBJ1-6; D perhaps matches TRBD1 (6 bases). TRBV23-1 is reported as an ORF; its role is uncertain. Trimming shortened V by 10 bases and J by 6 bases, and 19 bases separated the two germline ends. The CDR3 totals 15 residues.